This T cell receptor (beta chain) emerged from a study of identical twins. Study-level points and caveats: There were fewer insertions in abundant cord blood beta clonotypes, but memory repertoires showed no such pattern. Cross-sectional statistics underpinned the conclusions; the same donors were not followed.

The CDR3 covers 14 residues. V was pared by 4 bases and J by 2 bases, with 11 bases between. The V gene's germline CDR1 is SGHDN and CDR2 FVKESK. In TCRdb, the 5' RACE reads were re-called with MiXCR into one record per CDR3 protein. The profile shows around 1.7 million distinct CDR3 sequences, roughly 35% of them singletons. This clonotype was counted a few times. Its antigen remains unidentified. Sequencing used cord blood. V is TRBV14 and J is TRBJ2-5; the D is unclear. This TCR was recovered from a newborn girl in good health. The CDR3 sequence: CASSRTTGQETQYF. The DNA of the CDR3 is TGTGCCAGCAGCCGGACGACCGGTCAAGAGACCCAGTACTTC. Variable domain in full (rest from reference TRBV14 and TRBJ2-5): EAGVTQFPSHSVIEKGQTVTLRCDPISGHDNLYWYRRVMGKEIKFLLHFVKESKQDESGMPNNRFLAERTGGTYSTLKVQPAELEDSGVYFCASSRTTGQETQYFGPGTRLLVL.